Presented here are 8 T cell receptor beta chains from one specimen sequenced in a study of CD8 T cells in Susac syndrome. An input of roughly 0.5 to 1 ug of RNA was subjected to reverse transcription using random hexamers. TCRdb redid the calling of the immunoSEQ multiplex PCR reads with MiXCR, one entry per CDR3 protein. In the table there are about 190,000 distinct CDR3 sequences, approximately 93% of which are singletons. Sample: CD4+ T cells from PBMCs. Receptor source: a human donor in good health.

This clonotype was counted between two and nine times. The chain links TRBV5-1 to TRBJ2-2, with D possibly matching TRBD1 (5 bases). CDR3 length: 14 amino acids. Trimming removed 0 bases at V and 5 bases at J, with 8 bases between. Germline V gene sequence: CDR1 SGHRS, CDR2 YFSETQ. CDR3 loop: CASSLEGKTGELFF. In DNA, the CDR3 is TGCGCCAGCAGCTTGGAGGGGAAAACCGGGGAGCTGTTTTTT.

J is TRBJ2-1 and V is TRBV4-3; 7 bases line up with TRBD1. Trimming cost V 7 bases and J 5 bases; bases outside gene matches: 17. CDR3 length: 17 amino acids. From germline, CDR1 is LGHNA and CDR2 YSLEER. The CDR3 region is CASNAERERGRNNEQFF. CDR3 sequence (DNA): TGCGCCAGCAATGCAGAAAGGGAGAGGGGGCGGAACAATGAGCAGTTCTTC.

This clonotype was detected a few times. This chain connects TRBV5-4 to TRBJ2-3; D not certain. V dropped 0 bases and J dropped 0 bases, with 8 bases sitting between them. CDR3 length: 15 residues. CDR1 is SGHNT, CDR2 YYREEE, per germline (reference sequence). The CDR3 sequence: CASSLDQGSTDTQYF. The CDR3 DNA is TGTGCCAGCAGCTTGGATCAAGGAAGCACAGATACGCAGTATTTT.

This chain uses TRBV7-2 with TRBJ1-1, with D possibly TRBD1 on 5 matching bases. The CDR3 consists of 12 residues. Trimming removed 4 bases from V and 11 bases from J, with 14 bases in between. The V gene's germline CDR1 is SGHTA and CDR2 FQGNSA. In DNA form, the CDR3 reads TGTGCCAGCAGCTCCCGGACATTTCGGGCTTTCTTT. Protein product: CASSSRTFRAFF.

V is TRBV25-1 and J is TRBJ1-4; D is uncertain. The CDR3 is 14 residues long. CDR1 and CDR2 (germline): MGHDK, SYGVNS. Trimming took 8 bases from V and 8 from J, leaving 18 bases between them. The CDR3 DNA follows: TGTGCCAGCGCGCAAGGGTCAGCAGGCGAAAAACTGTTTTTT. It specifies CASAQGSAGEKLFF.

The chain is built from TRBV7-2 and TRBJ2-7; 9 nucleotides match TRBD1. The CDR3 totals 15 residues. CDR1 and CDR2 (germline): SGHTA, FQGNSA. V lost 0 bases to trimming and J lost 7 bases; unmatched junction nucleotides: 7. The CDR3 reads CASSLAFLGTGEQYV. Written as DNA, the CDR3 is TGTGCCAGCAGCTTAGCCTTCCTCGGGACAGGGGAGCAGTACGTC.

The chain carries TRBV12-3 or TRBV12-4 and TRBJ2-4, with TRBD1 as a possible D gene (5 bases). This CDR3 spans 15 amino acids. V lost 6 bases, J lost 0 bases, and 12 bases lay in between. CDR3 coding DNA: TGTGCCAGCAGGACCAGGGTTGGAGCCAAAAACATTCAGTACTTC. This translates into CASRTRVGAKNIQYF.

This chain uses TRBV13 with TRBJ2-3; D call uncertain. This CDR3 region has 12 residues. V lost 1 base, J lost 8 bases, and 7 bases lay in between. Germline CDR1 reads PRHDT; CDR2 reads FYEKMQ (reference sequence). The CDR3 DNA is TGTGCCAGCAGCTTAGAGCGTTTTACGCAGTATTTT. Translated: CASSLERFTQYF.